Below, 31 T cell receptor beta chains from the same sample are listed, as sequenced in a study of blood T cell repertoires in COVID-19. Repertoires were generated with immunoSEQ multiplex PCR, while TCRdb's copy carries only in-frame clones and drops some. The repertoire holds some 260,000 clones, with 70% to 90% as singletons. The specimen sequenced was peripheral blood. These receptors originate from a human donor in a cohort sampled during active COVID-19.

J is TRBJ2-1 and V is TRBV7-2; 11 bases fit TRBD2. The junction had 7 bases not matched to a gene; V was cut back by 6 bases and J by 0 bases. This CDR3 has 17 amino acids. The germline V gene encodes CDR1 SGHTA and CDR2 FQGNSA. The CDR3 DNA follows: TGTGCCAGCAGTCTTAGCGGGGGGGCGTACTCCTACAATGAGCAGTTCTTC. This translates into CASSLSGGAYSYNEQFF.

The J gene is TRBJ2-1, the V gene TRBV23-1; 8 bases are shared with TRBD1. TRBV23-1 qualifies as an ORF whose function is uncertain. The CDR3 has 16 amino acids. J lost 4 bases, V lost 7 bases, and 12 bases had no gene match. The CDR3 DNA follows: TGCGCCAGCAAGTCCACTTCGGACAGGGTATACAATGAGCAGTTCTTC. Its protein product is CASKSTSDRVYNEQFF.

For the CDR3, the DNA is TGTGCTAGTGGCTTGACTAGCGGGGGGTGGGAAGATACGCAGTATTTT. This codes for CASGLTSGGWEDTQYF. The rearrangement joins TRBV12-5 to TRBJ2-3; 13 bases are a match to TRBD2. Germline trimming cut 6 bases from V and 5 bases from J; bases unmatched to any gene: 8. Germline lookup yields CDR1 LGHNT and CDR2 FRNRAP. There are 16 residues in the CDR3.

This clone showed up just a few times. J is TRBJ1-3 and V is TRBV7-9; D call uncertain. This CDR3 contains 15 residues. In germline, CDR1 is SEHNR, CDR2 FQNEAQ (reference sequence). The V end was cut by 4 bases, the J end by 0 bases, with 10 bases between. DNA for the CDR3: TGTGCCAGCAGCTACGCGGGAGGCTCTGGAAACACCATATATTTT. As protein: CASSYAGGSGNTIYF. Looking up the rest from reference TRBV7-9 and TRBJ1-3 gives the full variable domain: DTGVSQNPRHKITKRGQNVTFRCDPISEHNRLYWYRQTLGQGPEFLTYFQNEAQLEKSRLLSDRFSAERPKGSFSTLEIQRTEQGDSAMYLCASSYAGGSGNTIYFGEGSWLTVV.

The rearrangement joins TRBV4-3 to TRBJ2-7; D perhaps matches TRBD2 (6 bases). This CDR3 region has 19 residues. CDR1 and CDR2 (germline): LGHNA, YSLEER. Trimming removed 0 bases from V and 6 bases from J, with 27 bases in between. In DNA form, the CDR3 reads TGCGCCAGCAGCCAAGACTTCGGCCGGGCGTCCGGGAGACCGGGCGAGCAGTACTTC. It translates to CASSQDFGRASGRPGEQYF.

This clone was recorded only once. The CDR3 protein is CASSSLGLAGNNNEQFF. The CDR3 DNA is TGTGCCAGCAGTTCTCTGGGACTAGCGGGTAATAACAATGAGCAGTTCTTC. V and J are TRBV28 and TRBJ2-1, with 12 bases lining up with TRBD2. Germline assignment: CDR1 MDHEN and CDR2 SYDVKM. This CDR3 spans 17 amino acids. The ends lost 4 bases at V and 5 bases at J; junction bases unmatched: 9.

The gene calls are TRBV6-2 or TRBV6-3 and TRBJ2-7; 9 bases map to TRBD2. This CDR3 is 15 amino acids long. V was clipped by 0 bases and J by 3 bases; unmatched bases: 3. CDR1 and CDR2 (germline): MNHEY, SVGEGT. The CDR3 coding sequence is TGTGCCAGCAGTTACTCCCCTAGCGGGGTCTACGAGCAGTACTTC. Protein: CASSYSPSGVYEQYF.

The genes are TRBV15 and TRBJ2-5; TRBD2 is a possible D gene (6 bases). V was cut by 0 bases and J by 4 bases, with 18 bases left in between. The CDR3 sequence is 17 residues long. Germline V lookup: CDR1 LNHNV, CDR2 YYDKDF (reference sequence). The CDR3 bases are TGTGCCACCAGCAGAGAAGAGGACTACCCCCCAAGAGAGACCCAGTACTTC. It translates to CATSREEDYPPRETQYF.

This clone is a singleton in its sample. The junction differs from germline at one of its ends, possibly a read error. This chain joins TRBV9 and TRBJ1-2; unclear D gene. CDR3 size: 14 residues. The germline gives CDR1 SGDLS, CDR2 YYNGEE. The CDR3 region has the DNA TGTGCCAGCAGCCAAGACACACGAAAACCCGAGCTTTCCTTC. Encoded protein: CASSQDTRKPELSF.

The chain has TRBV7-9 and TRBJ2-5; D might be TRBD1 (6 bases). CDR1 and CDR2 from the germline V gene are SEHNR and FQNEAQ (reference sequence). Trimming pared 1 base from V and 3 bases from J, leaving 9 bases between. The CDR3 loop spans 14 amino acids. The CDR3 spells CASSLVPGEETQYF. Written as DNA, the CDR3 is TGTGCCAGCAGCTTAGTACCAGGGGAAGAGACCCAGTACTTC.

The chain uses TRBV20-1 and TRBJ2-7; D perhaps matches TRBD2 (5 bases). Trimming cost V 6 bases and J 4 bases, with 10 bases left between them. The CDR3 sequence is 11 residues long. The germline V gene encodes CDR1 DFQATT and CDR2 SNEGSKA (reference sequence). The CDR3 DNA reads TGCAGTGCCCCCGAGGGTTACGAGCAGTACTTC. Encoded protein: CSAPEGYEQYF.

The rearrangement links TRBV29-1 to TRBJ1-6, with 10 bases fitting TRBD1. The CDR3 extends over 13 amino acids. Germline CDR1 SQVTM, CDR2 ANQGSEA. V lost 7 bases to trimming and J lost 7 bases; unmatched junction nucleotides: 4. CDR3 residues: CSARTGGNSPLHF. The CDR3 DNA reads TGCAGCGCAAGGACAGGGGGGAATTCACCCCTCCACTTT.

The V and J genes are TRBV3-1 (or the pseudogene TRBV3-2) and TRBJ2-7, with D uncertain. This CDR3 has 12 amino acids. Per germline, CDR1 LGHDT and CDR2 YNNKEL (reference sequence). Trimming stripped 1 base from V and 2 bases from J, with 3 bases between. CDR3 DNA sequence: TGTGCCAGCAGCCAAGTCGCCTACGAGCAGTACTTC. Translating it yields CASSQVAYEQYF.

The J gene is TRBJ2-1, the V gene TRBV7-3; 12 bases agree with TRBD2. V lost 8 bases and J lost 9; bases outside the gene matches: 8. Germline V CDR1 and CDR2: SGHTA, FQGTGA. The CDR3 length is 14 residues. This chain's CDR3 is CASQLAGGSSEQFF. Here the CDR3 DNA reads TGTGCCAGCCAGCTAGCGGGAGGGAGCTCTGAGCAGTTCTTC.

The CDR3 sequence: CATSDSPGGDRDGQTQYF. The CDR3 region has the DNA TGTGCCACCAGTGATTCCCCGGGTGGGGACAGGGATGGGCAGACCCAGTACTTC. The V call is TRBV24-1, the J call TRBJ2-5; the match to TRBD1 covers 9 bases. The CDR3 is 18 residues long. Germline values: CDR1 KGHDR, CDR2 SFDVKD. J lost 6 bases, V lost 2 bases, and 15 bases had no gene match.

This clone was picked up one time. Other DNA sequences of this sample code for an identical CDR3. The chain is built from TRBV3-1 (or the pseudogene TRBV3-2) and TRBJ2-7; 7 bases agree with TRBD2. Germline CDR1 is LGHDT and CDR2 is YNNKEL (reference sequence). The CDR3 has 15 residues. The junction had 3 bases not matched to a gene; V was cut back by 1 base and J by 0 bases. The CDR3 DNA reads TGTGCCAGCAGCCAAGGGCTAGCGGTCTCCTACGAGCAGTACTTC. Translation: CASSQGLAVSYEQYF.

This clone was counted a single time. This chain connects TRBV5-1 to TRBJ2-7; a possible D gene is TRBD1 (6 bases). This CDR3 comprises 12 residues. With 5 bases removed from V and 3 bases from J, the gap between germline ends came to 9 bases. The germline V gene encodes CDR1 SGHRS and CDR2 YFSETQ. CDR3 sequence: CASSSDSYEQYF. CDR3 coding DNA: TGCGCCAGCAGTTCGGACAGCTACGAGCAGTACTTC.

V and J are TRBV6-1 and TRBJ2-5, with TRBD2 matching over 7 bases. J gave up 1 base and V 2 bases, and 10 bases lay outside the gene matches. This CDR3 has 17 residues. The germline gives CDR1 MNHNS, CDR2 SASEGT. CDR3 DNA: TGTGCCAGCAGTGAATTTCTGGTGGGAGGGTCCCAAGAGACCCAGTACTTC. Translated: CASSEFLVGGSQETQYF.

The chain carries TRBV6-6 and TRBJ1-5; 10 nucleotides agree with TRBD1. The ends lost 10 bases at V and 5 bases at J; junction bases unmatched: 11. The CDR3 spans 15 residues. CDR1 MNHNY and CDR2 SVGAGI come from the germline V gene (reference sequence). The CDR3 nucleotides read TGTGCCACCGGTGGGGACAGGGGTTTTCATCAGCCCCAGCATTTT. Encoded protein: CATGGDRGFHQPQHF.

This chain uses TRBV7-9 with TRBJ1-4, with no clear D. The V gene lost 3 bases and the J gene lost 0 bases, with 11 bases spanning the gap. The CDR3 is made up of 16 amino acids. In germline, CDR1 is SEHNR, CDR2 FQNEAQ (reference sequence). The CDR3 DNA is TGTGCCAGCAGCTTCGGAGGCGGGGCAACTAATGAAAAACTGTTTTTT. The encoded protein is CASSFGGGATNEKLFF.

This chain uses TRBV30 with TRBJ2-5; no firm D call. The CDR3 is 14 residues long. Trimming shortened V by 1 base and J by 4 bases, and 13 bases separated the two germline ends. Germline V gene sequence: CDR1 GTSNPN, CDR2 SVGIG (reference sequence). CDR3 nucleotides: TGTGCCTGGAGTGGAGGAAACGTGGGAGAGACCCAGTACTTC. This encodes CAWSGGNVGETQYF.

The CDR3 nucleotides read TGTGCCAGCAGCTTATACCCGGCAGGGGTTTTCGGCACTGAAGCTTTCTTT. The encoded protein is CASSLYPAGVFGTEAFF. The rearrangement uses TRBV7-9 and TRBJ1-1; the D gene is possibly TRBD1 (6 bases). The V and J ends lost 2 bases and 4 bases respectively, with 20 bases between them. From germline, CDR1 is SEHNR and CDR2 FQNEAQ (reference sequence). CDR3 length: 17 residues.

The chain recombines TRBV5-1 with TRBJ1-1, with D possibly TRBD1 on 5 matching bases. Germline loops: CDR1 SGHRS, CDR2 YFSETQ. The germline V and J ends were trimmed by 4 bases and 5 bases, with 12 bases remaining between them. This CDR3 region has 13 residues. The CDR3 sequence: CASSGQGGTEAFF. The CDR3 DNA sequence: TGCGCCAGCAGCGGGCAGGGTGGGACTGAAGCTTTCTTT.

V gene TRBV29-1 combines with J gene TRBJ2-7; D is undetermined. The CDR3 totals 13 residues. Germline CDR1 SQVTM, CDR2 ANQGSEA. The germline V and J ends were trimmed by 0 bases and 3 bases, with 9 bases remaining between them. The CDR3 loop is CSVEDDMSYEQYF. The CDR3 DNA sequence: TGCAGCGTTGAAGATGATATGAGCTACGAGCAGTACTTC.

This chain links TRBV20-1 with TRBJ2-5, with D unclear. The length of the CDR3 is 11 residues. The V end was cut by 3 bases, the J end by 4 bases, with 6 bases between. The germline V gene encodes CDR1 DFQATT and CDR2 SNEGSKA (reference sequence). CDR3 loop: CSASGAETQYF. The DNA for the CDR3 is TGCAGTGCTAGCGGAGCAGAGACCCAGTACTTC.

This clone was counted only a few times. V is TRBV25-1 and J is TRBJ2-7; 8 bases fit TRBD2. The CDR3 contains 15 residues. The V segment lost 4 bases and the J segment 5 bases; nucleotides outside the gene matches: 10. From germline, CDR1 is MGHDK and CDR2 SYGVNS. The CDR3 loop is CASSGQSGRRHEQYF. The CDR3 nucleotides are TGTGCCAGCAGTGGCCAAAGCGGGAGACGACACGAGCAGTACTTC.

The chain couples TRBV6-6 to TRBJ1-5, with D perhaps TRBD1 (6 bases). The germline V gene has CDR1 MNHNY and CDR2 SVGAGI (reference sequence). V was pared by 5 bases and J by 0 bases, with 17 bases between. CDR3 length equals 17 residues. CDR3 sequence (DNA): TGTGCCAGCAGTCCCTTCGGACAGTCCTATAGCAATCAGCCCCAGCATTTT. Protein product: CASSPFGQSYSNQPQHF.

CDR3 nucleotide sequence: TGTGCCAGCAGCTTAGATCGGCAGGGAAGCTATGGCTACACCTTC. Its translation: CASSLDRQGSYGYTF. This chain connects TRBV7-8 to TRBJ1-2; maybe TRBD1 (5 bases). The germline gives CDR1 SGHVS, CDR2 FQNEAQ. Trimming stripped 1 base from V and 4 bases from J, with 13 bases between. The CDR3 is made up of 15 amino acids. Together with reference TRBV7-8 and TRBJ1-2, the CDR3 gives the full variable domain: GAGVSQSPRYKVAKRGQDVALRCDPISGHVSLFWYQQALGQGPEFLTYFQNEAQLDKSGLPSDRFFAERPEGSVSTLKIQRTQQEDSAVYLCASSLDRQGSYGYTFGSGTRLTVV.

This clone came up once. This chain uses TRBV6-2 or TRBV6-3 with TRBJ1-6; 7 bases are a match to TRBD1. Per the germline V gene, CDR1 is MNHEY and CDR2 is SVGEGT. V shed 2 bases, J shed 11 bases, and the junction held 9 bases outside the gene matches. The CDR3 is 15 residues long. CDR3 DNA: TGTGCCAGCAGTTACAGACAGGGTGTATTTGCACCCCTCCACTTT. It is translated as CASSYRQGVFAPLHF.

The chain carries TRBV19 and TRBJ1-1, with TRBD1 matching over 7 bases. In germline, CDR1 is LNHDA, CDR2 SQIVND (reference sequence). V lost 5 bases, J lost 1 base, and 13 bases stayed unmatched. This CDR3 comprises 17 residues. In nucleotides, the CDR3 is TGTGCCAGTAGTCCTCGGACAGGACGGATTTCGAACACTGAAGCTTTCTTT. This translates into CASSPRTGRISNTEAFF.

The J gene is TRBJ1-1, the V gene TRBV30, with TRBD1 matching over 7 bases. Germline V lookup: CDR1 GTSNPN, CDR2 SVGIG (reference sequence). Trimming removed 0 bases from V and 4 bases from J; junction bases left unmatched: 2. This CDR3 contains 13 residues. CDR3 coding DNA: TGTGCCTGGAGTGTACAGGGGCGCACTGAAGCTTTCTTT. Its translation: CAWSVQGRTEAFF.